The 32 T cell receptor beta chains reported below all come from one sample, sequenced in a study of blood T cell repertoires in COVID-19. The method was immunoSEQ multiplex PCR; TCRdb's version includes in-frame clones alone and lacks a portion of them. The sample holds around 76,000 clones, around nine tenths seen once. Input material: peripheral blood. These receptors were taken from a man aged 55 to 70 with acute or convalescent COVID-19.

The gene calls are TRBV10-3 and TRBJ2-2; 8 bases are a match to TRBD1. V lost 1 base to trimming and J lost 5 bases; unmatched junction nucleotides: 6. The CDR3 contains 16 residues. Per germline, CDR1 ENHRY and CDR2 SYGVKD. CDR3 protein: CAISELGRGRTGELFF. In DNA form, the CDR3 reads TGTGCCATCAGTGAGTTGGGCAGGGGGCGTACCGGGGAGCTGTTTTTT.

The CDR3 is CASSSTGGAREKLFF. In nucleotides, the CDR3 is TGTGCCAGCAGCTCGACAGGGGGCGCCCGTGAAAAACTGTTTTTT. J is TRBJ1-4 and V is TRBV11-2; 10 nucleotides match TRBD1. The CDR3 sequence is 15 residues long. With V trimmed by 4 bases and J by 7 bases, 6 bases remained unmatched. Germline V gives CDR1 SGHAT, CDR2 FQNNGV.

The chain combines TRBV30 with TRBJ1-6; 7 nucleotides match TRBD1. V shed 5 bases, J shed 9 bases, and the junction held 10 bases outside the gene matches. Germline values: CDR1 GTSNPN, CDR2 SVGIG (reference sequence). The CDR3 is made up of 14 amino acids. CDR3 nucleotide sequence: TGTGCCTGGTCTCCGACAGGGAGGAGTTCACCCCTCCACTTT. Protein product: CAWSPTGRSSPLHF.

This chain uses TRBV19 with TRBJ2-5; 7 bases line up with TRBD1. Germline loops: CDR1 LNHDA, CDR2 SQIVND (reference sequence). V was clipped by 5 bases and J by 1 base; unmatched bases: 4. The CDR3 is 14 amino acids. CDR3 nucleotides: TGTGCCAGTAGTGCAGACAGGGCCCAAGAGACCCAGTACTTC. Encoded protein: CASSADRAQETQYF. The variable domain in full, with the rest retrieved from reference TRBV19 and TRBJ2-5, is DGGITQSPKYLFRKEGQNVTLSCEQNLNHDAMYWYRQDPGQGLRLIYYSQIVNDFQKGDIAEGYSVSREKKESFPLTVTSAQKNPTAFYLCASSADRAQETQYFGPGTRLLVL.

This chain connects TRBV10-1 to TRBJ1-1; 11 nucleotides align to TRBD1. Germline assignment: CDR1 WNHNN and CDR2 SYGVQD (reference sequence). The CDR3 runs 16 residues. The trim removed 4 bases at V and 4 bases at J, leaving 8 bases unmatched. The CDR3 sequence: CASSGGQGEEGTEAFF. CDR3 nucleotide sequence: TGCGCCAGCAGTGGGGGACAGGGGGAGGAGGGCACTGAAGCTTTCTTT.

The V gene is TRBV2, the J gene TRBJ1-4, with D possibly matching TRBD1 (6 bases). The CDR3 covers 16 residues. Trimming shortened V by 6 bases and J by 0 bases, and 14 bases separated the two germline ends. Germline-derived CDR1 and CDR2 are SNHLY and FYNNEI. The CDR3 nucleotides read TGTGCCAGCAGGGGGGCAGGCGATGCAACTAATGAAAAACTGTTTTTT. Protein product: CASRGAGDATNEKLFF.

The chain carries TRBV18 and TRBJ2-7; 8 bases line up with TRBD2. In germline, CDR1 is KGHSH, CDR2 LQKENI. This CDR3 is 14 amino acids long. After removal of 2 bases from V and 3 bases from J, the junction contained 3 bases not matched to a gene. CDR3 in amino acids: CASSPYGGVYEQYF. The CDR3 region has the DNA TGTGCCAGCTCACCATACGGGGGGGTCTACGAGCAGTACTTC.

The chain links TRBV29-1 to TRBJ2-7; the D gene is possibly TRBD1 (6 bases). CDR3 size: 12 residues. In germline, CDR1 is SQVTM, CDR2 ANQGSEA. V lost 1 base to trimming and J lost 2 bases, with 6 bases between them. The CDR3 loop reads CSVEGTAYEQYF. The CDR3 nucleotides read TGCAGCGTTGAAGGGACAGCCTACGAGCAGTACTTC.

This rearrangement joins TRBV25-1 to TRBJ2-5, with TRBD1 identical over 11 bases. With 5 bases clipped from V and 5 bases from J, the junction kept 7 bases outside the gene matches. CDR1 is MGHDK, CDR2 SYGVNS, per germline. The CDR3 runs 15 residues. The chain's CDR3 is CASSPPGTGGETQYF. The CDR3 coding sequence is TGTGCCAGCAGTCCTCCCGGGACAGGGGGTGAGACCCAGTACTTC.

This clone was seen just once. The CDR3 loop reads CASSPAGGSYEQYF. The CDR3 bases are TGTGCCAGCTCACCCGCGGGGGGCTCGTACGAGCAGTACTTC. The V and J genes are TRBV18 and TRBJ2-7; TRBD2 matches at 8 bases. Germline V gene lookup returns CDR1 KGHSH and CDR2 LQKENI. The length of the CDR3 is 14 residues. Losses at the gene ends were 3 bases for V and 4 bases for J; bases not matched to a gene: 5.

The chain has TRBV7-2 and TRBJ1-1, with 7 bases fitting TRBD1. J lost 3 bases, V lost 3 bases, and 7 bases had no gene match. Per germline, CDR1 SGHTA and CDR2 FQGNSA. The CDR3 has 15 amino acids. Here the CDR3 DNA reads TGTGCCAGCAGCTTCAGCAGGGGGGTCGACACTGAAGCTTTCTTT. This gives the protein CASSFSRGVDTEAFF.

This clone appeared a single time. The chain recombines TRBV2 with TRBJ1-4; 7 nucleotides line up with TRBD1. Germline V CDR1 and CDR2: SNHLY, FYNNEI. V dropped 6 bases and J dropped 7; count of bases not matched to a gene: 5. There are 13 residues in the CDR3. The DNA for the CDR3 is TGTGCCAGCAGAGAGACAGGGTTTGAAAAACTGTTTTTT. It codes for CASRETGFEKLFF.

In its sample, this clone was seen a few times. The chain has TRBV6-5 and TRBJ1-2; D might be TRBD1 (5 bases). The ends were cut back, 8 bases at V and 6 bases at J, with 22 bases in the middle. There are 15 residues in the CDR3. Germline assignment: CDR1 MNHEY and CDR2 SVGAGI. CDR3: CASSRLEGISHGYTF. The CDR3 region has the DNA TGTGCCAGCTCAAGATTGGAGGGGATTTCCCATGGCTACACCTTC.

V and J are TRBV5-1 and TRBJ1-6, with TRBD1 matching over 8 bases. V lost 0 bases to trimming and J lost 11 bases; unmatched junction nucleotides: 4. This CDR3 spans 14 amino acids. The V gene's germline CDR1 is SGHRS and CDR2 YFSETQ. The chain's CDR3 is CASSLEQGVPPLHF. The CDR3, as DNA: TGCGCCAGCAGCTTGGAACAGGGGGTACCACCCCTCCACTTT.

For the CDR3, the DNA is TGTGCCATCAGTCGGGACTTCCGGGACACTGAAGCTTTCTTT. It is translated as CAISRDFRDTEAFF. The genes are TRBV10-3 and TRBJ1-1, with D possibly matching TRBD1 (5 bases). V was clipped by 5 bases and J by 3 bases, with 13 bases between them. Germline V lookup: CDR1 ENHRY, CDR2 SYGVKD. There are 14 residues in the CDR3.

The chain links TRBV6-5 to TRBJ2-7; 8 nucleotides agree with TRBD2. The V and J ends lost 7 bases and 6 bases, in that order; junction bases with no gene match: 11. CDR3 length: 14 amino acids. The germline V gene encodes CDR1 MNHEY and CDR2 SVGAGI. In nucleotides, the CDR3 is TGTGCCAGCAATACCTACTCCGGGGGGGGCGAGCAGTACTTC. Its protein product is CASNTYSGGGEQYF.

The chain joins TRBV19 to TRBJ2-3; TRBD2 agrees at 8 bases. The trim removed 3 bases at V and 2 bases at J, leaving 4 bases unmatched. Germline loops: CDR1 LNHDA, CDR2 SQIVND (reference sequence). The CDR3 has 15 residues. The CDR3 sequence is CASSIERGFTDTQYF. DNA for the CDR3: TGTGCCAGTAGTATCGAGCGGGGGTTCACAGATACGCAGTATTTT.

Turning to this clone: Other DNA sequences in this specimen translate into the identical CDR3. The chain employs TRBV18 and TRBJ2-5; TRBD1 is a possible D gene (6 bases). This CDR3 contains 14 residues. V was clipped by 3 bases and J by 2 bases, with 10 bases between them. The germline CDR1 and CDR2 sequences are KGHSH and LQKENI. The CDR3 nucleotides are TGTGCCAGCTCACCCTCGGACAGTCAAGAGACCCAGTACTTC. Its translation: CASSPSDSQETQYF.

This rearrangement joins TRBV19 to TRBJ2-2; 8 positions agree with TRBD1. In germline, CDR1 is LNHDA, CDR2 SQIVND (reference sequence). The CDR3 runs 16 residues. The trim removed 1 base at V and 6 bases at J, leaving 7 bases unmatched. The CDR3 spells CASSIGRRTGPGELFF. The DNA for the CDR3 is TGTGCCAGTAGTATAGGGAGACGGACAGGGCCCGGGGAGCTGTTTTTT.

The V call is TRBV5-1, the J call TRBJ1-3; possible D gene TRBD1, 5 bases. The V gene lost 0 bases and the J gene lost 0 bases, with 7 bases spanning the gap. The CDR3 totals 15 residues. Germline lookup yields CDR1 SGHRS and CDR2 YFSETQ. CDR3 sequence reads: CASSLEQDSGNTIYF. Written as DNA, the CDR3 is TGCGCCAGCAGCTTGGAACAGGACTCTGGAAACACCATATATTTT.

The chain recombines TRBV19 with TRBJ2-5; 11 positions agree with TRBD1. The length of the CDR3 is 15 residues. The germline CDR1 and CDR2 sequences are LNHDA and SQIVND (reference sequence). The J segment lost 5 bases and the V segment lost 4 bases, leaving 6 bases of the junction unmatched. The CDR3: CASSNPDRGLETQYF. The CDR3 coding sequence is TGTGCCAGTAGTAACCCGGACAGGGGGCTGGAGACCCAGTACTTC.

The chain couples TRBV5-1 to TRBJ2-3, with TRBD1 matching over 7 bases. After removal of 4 bases from V and 4 bases from J, the junction contained 6 bases not matched to a gene. CDR1 is SGHRS, CDR2 YFSETQ, per germline. The CDR3 runs 14 residues. The CDR3 loop reads CASSVTGEPDTQYF. The CDR3 nucleotides are TGCGCCAGCAGCGTTACAGGGGAACCAGATACGCAGTATTTT.

The chain links TRBV6-5 to TRBJ1-2; D might be TRBD1 (6 bases). Germline-derived CDR1 and CDR2 are MNHEY and SVGAGI. V was pared by 6 bases and J by 8 bases, with 16 bases between. The CDR3 is 13 amino acids. The CDR3 DNA reads TGTGCCAGCAGAGGGATGGGAGGGGGAGGCTACACCTTC. Protein sequence: CASRGMGGGGYTF.

The chain recombines TRBV9 with TRBJ1-2; possible D gene TRBD1, 6 bases. The CDR3 loop spans 17 amino acids. Trimming took 4 bases from V and 6 from J, leaving 25 bases between them. The V gene's germline CDR1 is SGDLS and CDR2 YYNGEE. Here the CDR3 reads CASSPSNAGALGNGYTF. The CDR3 DNA reads TGTGCCAGCAGCCCATCTAATGCGGGGGCCCTAGGAAATGGCTACACCTTC.

The J gene is TRBJ1-1, the V gene TRBV11-2; 10 nucleotides align to TRBD1. V lost 2 bases to trimming and J lost 0 bases; unmatched junction nucleotides: 3. The CDR3 contains 16 residues. CDR1 and CDR2 (germline): SGHAT, FQNNGV. The CDR3 loop is CASSLLGTGVNTEAFF. Written as DNA, the CDR3 is TGTGCCAGCAGCTTATTAGGGACAGGGGTGAACACTGAAGCTTTCTTT.

The chain combines TRBV4-2 with TRBJ1-1; perhaps TRBD1 as D (6 bases). There are 13 residues in the CDR3. Deletions cut 1 base from V and 7 bases from J, with 10 bases between. CDR1 and CDR2 from the germline V gene are LGHNA and YNFKEQ. The CDR3 nucleotides read TGTGCCAGCAGCCAAGTTGGACAGCTTGAAGCTTTCTTT. It is translated as CASSQVGQLEAFF.

The CDR3 coding sequence is TGTGCCAGTAGTATTGGCGGGGTTGATACGCAGTATTTT. Its protein is CASSIGGVDTQYF. The rearrangement joins TRBV19 to TRBJ2-3, with D tentatively TRBD2 (6 bases). The germline V gene encodes CDR1 LNHDA and CDR2 SQIVND (reference sequence). The germline V and J ends were trimmed by 3 bases and 6 bases, with 10 bases remaining between them. This CDR3 contains 13 residues.

J is TRBJ2-3 and V is TRBV28, with D perhaps matching TRBD1 (6 bases). Germline CDR1 reads MDHEN; CDR2 reads SYDVKM. V was trimmed by 5 bases and J by 3 bases, leaving 12 bases between them. This CDR3 is 14 amino acids long. The CDR3 sequence is CASSPQQGTDTQYF. The CDR3 region has the DNA TGTGCCAGCAGTCCCCAACAGGGTACAGATACGCAGTATTTT.

V usage is TRBV29-1 and J usage is TRBJ1-2; weak D call: TRBD1 (6 bases). There are 15 residues in the CDR3. Deletions cut 5 bases from V and 2 bases from J, with 18 bases between. Germline V gives CDR1 SQVTM, CDR2 ANQGSEA. The CDR3 region has the DNA TGCAGCGTTAGGGGGAGAACGACGATGAACTATGGCTACACCTTC. Translated: CSVRGRTTMNYGYTF.

The V call is TRBV27, the J call TRBJ1-3, with 9 bases fitting TRBD1. V shed 4 bases and J 6 bases; nucleotides not matched to a gene: 7. Germline CDR1 is MNHEY and CDR2 is SMNVEV (reference sequence). The CDR3 covers 15 residues. This CDR3 is CASSSAGQGANTIYF. DNA for the CDR3: TGTGCCAGCAGTTCCGCGGGACAGGGAGCAAACACCATATATTTT.

The CDR3 DNA is TGTGCCAGTATTCCTAGGGGCACGCCGCCCTATGAAAAACTGTTTTTT. Encoded protein: CASIPRGTPPYEKLFF. V is TRBV19 and J is TRBJ1-4; TRBD1 is a possible D gene (5 bases). The germline CDR1 and CDR2 sequences are LNHDA and SQIVND (reference sequence). CDR3 length equals 16 residues. V was trimmed by 7 bases and J by 6 bases, leaving 21 bases between them.

The rearrangement uses TRBV6-1 and TRBJ1-5, with TRBD1 identical over 8 bases. In germline, CDR1 is MNHNS, CDR2 SASEGT. V was clipped by 2 bases and J by 3 bases; unmatched bases: 6. CDR3 size: 16 residues. The CDR3: CASSELTGVPNQPQHF. The CDR3 DNA is TGTGCCAGCAGTGAACTGACAGGGGTGCCCAATCAGCCCCAGCATTTT.